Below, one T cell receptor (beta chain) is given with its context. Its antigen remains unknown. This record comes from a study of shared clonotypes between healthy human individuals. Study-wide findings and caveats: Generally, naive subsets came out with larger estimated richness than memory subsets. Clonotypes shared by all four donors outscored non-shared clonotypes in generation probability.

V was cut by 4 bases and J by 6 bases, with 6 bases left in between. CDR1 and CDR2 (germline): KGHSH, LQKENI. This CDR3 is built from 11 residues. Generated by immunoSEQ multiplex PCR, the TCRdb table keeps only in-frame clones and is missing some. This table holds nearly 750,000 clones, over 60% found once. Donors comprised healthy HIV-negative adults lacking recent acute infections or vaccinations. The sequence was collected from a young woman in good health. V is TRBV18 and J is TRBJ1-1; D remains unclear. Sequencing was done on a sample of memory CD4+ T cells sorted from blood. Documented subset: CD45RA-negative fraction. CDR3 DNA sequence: TGTGCCAGCTCACAGCAAGCTGAAGCTTTCTTT. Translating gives CASSQQAEAFF. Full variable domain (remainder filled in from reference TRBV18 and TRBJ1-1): NAGVMQNPRHLVRRRGQEARLRCSPMKGHSHVYWYRQLPEEGLKFMVYLQKENIIDESGMPKERFSAEFPKEGPSILRIQQVVRGDSAAYFCASSQQAEAFFGQGTRLTVV.